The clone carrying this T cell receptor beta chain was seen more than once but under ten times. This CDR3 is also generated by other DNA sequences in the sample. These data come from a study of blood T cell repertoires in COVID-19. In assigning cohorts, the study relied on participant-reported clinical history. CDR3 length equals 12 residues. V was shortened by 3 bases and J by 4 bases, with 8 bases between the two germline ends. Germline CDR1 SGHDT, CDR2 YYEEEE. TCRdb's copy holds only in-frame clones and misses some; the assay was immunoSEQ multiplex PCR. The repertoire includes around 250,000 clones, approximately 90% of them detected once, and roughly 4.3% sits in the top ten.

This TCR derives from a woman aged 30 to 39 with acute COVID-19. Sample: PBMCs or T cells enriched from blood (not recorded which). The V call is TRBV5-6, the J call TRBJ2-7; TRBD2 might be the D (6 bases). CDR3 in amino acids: CASSSGGYEQYF. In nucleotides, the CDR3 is TGTGCCAGCAGCTCTGGGGGGTACGAGCAGTACTTC.